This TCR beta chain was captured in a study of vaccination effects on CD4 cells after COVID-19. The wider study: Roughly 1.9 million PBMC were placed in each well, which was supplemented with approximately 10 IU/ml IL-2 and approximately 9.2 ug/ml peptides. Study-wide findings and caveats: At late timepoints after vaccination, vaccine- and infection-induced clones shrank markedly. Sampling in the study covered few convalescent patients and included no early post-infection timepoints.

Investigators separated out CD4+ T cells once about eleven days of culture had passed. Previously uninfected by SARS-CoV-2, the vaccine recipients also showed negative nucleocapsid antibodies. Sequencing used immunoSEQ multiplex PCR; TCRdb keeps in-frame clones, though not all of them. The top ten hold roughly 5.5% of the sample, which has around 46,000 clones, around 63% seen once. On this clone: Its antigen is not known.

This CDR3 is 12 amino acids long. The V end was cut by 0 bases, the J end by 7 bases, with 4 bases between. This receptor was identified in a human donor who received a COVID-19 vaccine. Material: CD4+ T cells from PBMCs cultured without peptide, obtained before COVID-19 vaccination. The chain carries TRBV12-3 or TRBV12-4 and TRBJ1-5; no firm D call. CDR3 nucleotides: TGTGCCAGCAGTTTAGCAGGGCAGCCCCAGCATTTT. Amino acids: CASSLAGQPQHF.